The 24 T cell receptor beta chains below come from one sample, sequenced in a study of cytomegalovirus exposure and HLA in healthy donors. This PCR relied on a set of 60 Vbeta primers and 13 Jbeta primers. Assay used: immunoSEQ multiplex PCR; TCRdb lists only in-frame clones, some missing. The data hold about 160,000 clones, with 65% to 85% observed a single time. The sequencing sample was made of PBMCs. These receptors were collected from a man in his fifties or sixties in good health and CMV-seronegative.

This clone was counted only a few times. The chain joins TRBV11-3 to TRBJ2-5; 10 bases are a match to TRBD2. This CDR3 region has 15 residues. V dropped 1 base and J dropped 5; count of bases not matched to a gene: 4. Germline V lookup: CDR1 SGHNT, CDR2 YENEEA. CDR3 amino acids: CASSLGAGGPETQYF. The DNA for the CDR3 is TGTGCCAGCAGCTTAGGAGCGGGGGGGCCCGAGACCCAGTACTTC.

The chain is built from TRBV30 and TRBJ2-6; D unresolved. V was cut by 0 bases and J by 0 bases, with 6 bases left in between. CDR3 length: 15 amino acids. CDR1 and CDR2 from the germline V gene are GTSNPN and SVGIG (reference sequence). CDR3 sequence reads: CAWSVHGSGANVLTF. The CDR3 DNA reads TGTGCCTGGAGTGTACATGGCTCTGGGGCCAACGTCCTGACTTTC. The complete variable domain, with remaining parts taken from reference TRBV30 and TRBJ2-6, reads SQTIHQWPATLVQPVGSPLSLECTVEGTSNPNLYWYRQAAGRGLQLLFYSVGIGQISSEVPQNLSASRPQDRQFILSSKKLLLSDSGFYLCAWSVHGSGANVLTFGAGSRLTVL.

This clone was seen only a few times. The rearrangement uses TRBV11-2 and TRBJ1-4; D is unclear. Germline CDR1 SGHAT, CDR2 FQNNGV. Trimming cost V 5 bases and J 7 bases, with 14 bases left between them. This CDR3 is 14 amino acids long. The CDR3 sequence: CASSPQAGTEKLFF. CDR3 nucleotide sequence: TGTGCCAGCAGCCCCCAGGCAGGAACTGAAAAACTGTTTTTT.

V is TRBV5-1 and J is TRBJ2-2; possibly TRBD1 for D (6 bases). V lost 6 bases to trimming and J lost 1 base, with 10 bases between them. The CDR3 runs to 14 residues. The germline V gene has CDR1 SGHRS and CDR2 YFSETQ. DNA for the CDR3: TGCGCCAGCATGGGCAGGGGGAACACCGGGGAGCTGTTTTTT. Translating gives CASMGRGNTGELFF.

J is TRBJ2-7 and V is TRBV28; 12 bases match TRBD2. The V segment lost 5 bases and the J segment 4 bases; nucleotides outside the gene matches: 3. Germline assignment: CDR1 MDHEN and CDR2 SYDVKM. The CDR3 runs to 14 residues. This CDR3 reads CASSLAGGPYEQYF. CDR3 coding DNA: TGTGCCAGCAGTCTAGCGGGAGGGCCTTACGAGCAGTACTTC.

V usage is TRBV5-4 and J usage is TRBJ1-2; the D gene is possibly TRBD1 (6 bases). CDR1 SGHNT and CDR2 YYREEE come from the germline V gene (reference sequence). There are 15 residues in the CDR3. The V and J ends lost 0 bases and 2 bases respectively, with 11 bases between them. The CDR3 nucleotides read TGTGCCAGCAGCTTGGAGGAAGGGGGAAACTATGGCTACACCTTC. It yields the protein CASSLEEGGNYGYTF.

CDR3 in DNA: TGTGCCAGCAGACCGGGACAGGGGGTCTATGGCTACACCTTC. Its translation is CASRPGQGVYGYTF. V usage is TRBV6-5 and J usage is TRBJ1-2, with 11 bases identical to TRBD1. This CDR3 has 14 residues. Per germline, CDR1 MNHEY and CDR2 SVGAGI. Unmatched junction bases numbered 4, after V lost 6 bases and J lost 4 bases.

This clone was counted only a few times. This chain uses TRBV5-1 with TRBJ2-1, with D maybe TRBD2 (6 bases). V was trimmed by 2 bases and J by 5 bases, leaving 14 bases between them. Germline assignment: CDR1 SGHRS and CDR2 YFSETQ. The length of the CDR3 is 15 residues. The CDR3 DNA reads TGCGCCAGCAGCTTCACACGGGAGATGGACAATGAGCAGTTCTTC. Protein: CASSFTREMDNEQFF.

V gene TRBV11-2 combines with J gene TRBJ2-3, with D maybe TRBD2 (5 bases). V was shortened by 2 bases and J by 1 base, with 13 bases between the two germline ends. CDR1 SGHAT and CDR2 FQNNGV come from the germline V gene. CDR3 length: 16 amino acids. The CDR3 sequence: CASSLFSSSGTDTQYF. Written as DNA, the CDR3 is TGTGCCAGCAGCTTATTTTCTAGCTCAGGCACAGATACGCAGTATTTT.

This chain joins TRBV19 and TRBJ1-1, with D tentatively TRBD1 (6 bases). The CDR3 runs to 13 residues. Germline CDR1 is LNHDA and CDR2 is SQIVND (reference sequence). Deletions cut 4 bases from V and 1 base from J, with 7 bases between. The CDR3 region has the DNA TGTGCCAGTAGTACGGACAGGAACACTGAAGCTTTCTTT. It codes for CASSTDRNTEAFF.

V usage is TRBV28 and J usage is TRBJ1-5; no clear D. The CDR3 sequence is 11 residues long. V shed 6 bases and J shed 11 bases, with 11 bases lying between them. The germline V gene encodes CDR1 MDHEN and CDR2 SYDVKM. CDR3 loop: CASSLLYTQHF. The DNA for the CDR3 is TGTGCCAGCAGCCTGCTTTACACCCAGCATTTT. The full variable domain, rest sourced from reference TRBV28 and TRBJ1-5, is DVKVTQSSRYLVKRTGEKVFLECVQDMDHENMFWYRQDPGLGLRLIYFSYDVKMKEKGDIPEGYSVSREKKERFSLILESASTNQTSMYLCASSLLYTQHFGDGTRLSIL.

The chain joins TRBV9 to TRBJ1-1; perhaps TRBD1 as D (5 bases). The V gene's germline CDR1 is SGDLS and CDR2 YYNGEE. The CDR3 loop spans 13 amino acids. V was trimmed by 3 bases and J by 1 base, leaving 7 bases between them. The CDR3 sequence is CASSADRNTEAFF. For the CDR3, the DNA is TGTGCCAGCAGCGCCGACAGGAACACTGAAGCTTTCTTT.

This clone was detected once. V gene TRBV28 combines with J gene TRBJ2-7; TRBD1 aligns across 7 bases. Germline loops: CDR1 MDHEN, CDR2 SYDVKM. Losses at the gene ends were 6 bases for V and 1 base for J; bases not matched to a gene: 6. CDR3 length equals 14 residues. CDR3 sequence: CASSSGQASYEQYF. For the CDR3, the DNA is TGTGCCAGCAGCTCCGGACAGGCTTCCTACGAGCAGTACTTC. The full variable domain, with the rest looked up from reference TRBV28 and TRBJ2-7, is DVKVTQSSRYLVKRTGEKVFLECVQDMDHENMFWYRQDPGLGLRLIYFSYDVKMKEKGDIPEGYSVSREKKERFSLILESASTNQTSMYLCASSSGQASYEQYFGPGTRLTVT.

This clone was recorded only once. The rearrangement joins TRBV30 to TRBJ1-4; the D gene is possibly TRBD1 (5 bases). The length of the CDR3 is 13 residues. Per germline, CDR1 GTSNPN and CDR2 SVGIG (reference sequence). The V and J ends lost 1 base and 8 bases respectively, with 11 bases between them. The CDR3, as DNA: TGTGCCTGGAGTGCCGGGGGTTGGGAAAAACTGTTTTTT. The encoded protein is CAWSAGGWEKLFF.

The rearrangement uses TRBV5-1 and TRBJ1-3, with a tentative D call TRBD1 (5 bases). Germline CDR1 reads SGHRS; CDR2 reads YFSETQ. The CDR3 consists of 15 residues. V was shortened by 4 bases and J by 2 bases, with 13 bases between the two germline ends. The CDR3 here is CASSRQFGPGNTIYF. The DNA of the CDR3 is TGCGCCAGCAGCCGACAGTTCGGGCCTGGAAACACCATATATTTT.

The J gene is TRBJ2-2, the V gene TRBV5-1; 13 bases line up with TRBD2. This CDR3 is built from 20 residues. V shed 0 bases and J 1 base; nucleotides not matched to a gene: 9. Germline loops: CDR1 SGHRS, CDR2 YFSETQ. For the CDR3, the DNA is TGCGCCAGCAGCTTGGGACGGACTAGCGGGGGTCCTTGGAACACCGGGGAGCTGTTTTTT. Translation: CASSLGRTSGGPWNTGELFF.

On this clone itself: An end of the junction does not agree with germline; a read error may underlie this. The chain joins TRBV5-4 to TRBJ1-1; D perhaps matches TRBD1 (5 bases). CDR1 is SGHNT and CDR2 is YYREEE in the germline V gene (reference sequence). The CDR3 loop spans 13 amino acids. The CDR3 is CASTLGGRTEAFF. The CDR3 DNA sequence: TGTGCCAGCACCTTGGGGGGGAGGACTGAAGCTTTCTTT. The full variable domain, completed using reference TRBV5-4 and TRBJ1-1, is ETGVTQSPTHLIKTRGQQVTLRCSSQSGHNTVSWYQQALGQGPQFIFQYYREEENGRGNFPPRFSGLQFPNYSSELNVNALELDDSALYLCASTLGGRTEAFFGQGTRLTVV.

The chain combines TRBV6-6 with TRBJ1-5, with D possibly matching TRBD1 (6 bases). The CDR3 runs 15 residues. Trimming removed 5 bases at V and 1 base at J, with 12 bases between. In germline, CDR1 is MNHNY, CDR2 SVGAGI (reference sequence). CDR3 amino acids: CASSKDRRSNQPQHF. The CDR3 nucleotides are TGTGCCAGCAGTAAAGACAGGAGGAGCAATCAGCCCCAGCATTTT.

The rearrangement joins TRBV11-2 to TRBJ2-5; no definite D call. The DNA matches TRBJ2-7 better at its end, which makes the J call doubtful. Germline CDR1 and CDR2: SGHAT and FQNNGV. This CDR3 is 13 amino acids long. CDR3 in DNA: TGTGCCAGCAGCTTACAGACATCCTACGAGCAGTACTTC. Its protein product is CASSLQTSYEQYF.

The chain is built from TRBV7-6 and TRBJ2-7, with no clear D. The CDR3 length is 13 residues. Germline CDR1 reads SGHVS; CDR2 reads FNYEAQ. The V and J ends lost 5 bases and 3 bases respectively, with 11 bases between them. The CDR3 sequence: CASSPPPGYEQYF. The CDR3 DNA is TGTGCCAGCAGCCCCCCCCCGGGCTACGAGCAGTACTTC.

The CDR3 coding sequence is TGTGCAAGTCGCCTCAAGACGGGGTGTGTCGGGGAGCTGTTTTTT. Translating gives CASRLKTGCVGELFF. The chain is built from TRBV12-2 and TRBJ2-2; the D segment call TRBD2 is taken from the table without a DNA check. TRBV12-2 is an annotated pseudogene. This CDR3 spans 15 amino acids.

The table lists this clone with a few counts. This chain joins TRBV6-5 and TRBJ1-2, with D possibly TRBD1 on 5 matching bases. CDR1 is MNHEY and CDR2 is SVGAGI in the germline V gene. This CDR3 spans 14 amino acids. V gave up 0 bases and J gave up 4 bases, with 9 bases separating them. CDR3 sequence: CASSYSQGSYGYTF. The CDR3 DNA reads as TGTGCCAGCAGTTACTCTCAGGGAAGCTATGGCTACACCTTC.

The rearrangement uses TRBV9 and TRBJ2-5; 9 bases line up with TRBD1. This CDR3 has 15 amino acids. Unmatched junction bases numbered 3, after V lost 0 bases and J lost 3 bases. Germline CDR1 SGDLS, CDR2 YYNGEE. CDR3: CASSVDGQGKETQYF. The CDR3 region has the DNA TGTGCCAGCAGCGTAGATGGACAGGGGAAAGAGACCCAGTACTTC.

The chain uses TRBV6-1 and TRBJ2-3; D is ambiguous. Germline V gives CDR1 MNHNS, CDR2 SASEGT. This CDR3 is built from 13 residues. Trimming left V 3 bases short and J 2 bases short, with 6 bases between. CDR3 in amino acids: CASSDRSTDTQYF. The CDR3 DNA reads as TGTGCCAGCAGTGACCGGTCCACAGATACGCAGTATTTT.